This T cell receptor (beta chain) was captured in a study of blood T cells in healthy people across ages. A sample-barcoded 5' primer and a J-beta primer mix were used in a second PCR of roughly 7 to 12 cycles. TCRdb re-called the 5' RACE reads with MiXCR, one entry per CDR3 protein. The sample holds 540,000 or so distinct CDR3 sequences; around 24% are singletons and the top ten take roughly 10%. A single count supports this clonotype. What it binds is unknown. Trimming cost V 3 bases and J 1 base; bases outside gene matches: 2. The V gene's germline CDR1 is DFQATT and CDR2 SNEGSKA (reference sequence). This CDR3 has 14 residues. The study, taken as a whole, reports: Diversity of TCR beta per million T cells declined in a roughly linear way with age.

This sample also belongs to another study, concerning T cells of mothers and their children. Per that study: cDNA was made from all extracted RNA, about 1.5 ug per 15 ul.

The sample taken for sequencing was blood. The gene calls are TRBV20-1 and TRBJ2-4; 8 bases are shared with TRBD1. The source of this sequence is a boy aged 5-17 years in good health. The CDR3 loop is CSASQGAAKNIQYF. In DNA form, the CDR3 reads TGCAGTGCTAGTCAGGGGGCGGCCAAAAACATTCAGTACTTC.